This T cell receptor beta chain was sequenced in a study of blood T cell repertoires in COVID-19. This CDR3 is built from 15 residues. The germline CDR1 and CDR2 sequences are LGHNA and YSLEER. V gave up 5 bases and J gave up 9 bases; unmatched junction bases: 9. Sequenced by immunoSEQ multiplex PCR; TCRdb stores in-frame clones only, minus some. The table has about 180,000 clones, 85% to 90% seen once. The rearrangement links TRBV4-3 to TRBJ1-6; 8 positions agree with TRBD1. The source is a woman aged 40 to 50 with acute COVID-19. The sequenced material came from PBMCs or T cells enriched from blood (not recorded which). The CDR3 region has the DNA TGCGCCAGCAGCTTCGGACAGGGTGGGGCTTCACCCCTCCACTTT. Protein: CASSFGQGGASPLHF.